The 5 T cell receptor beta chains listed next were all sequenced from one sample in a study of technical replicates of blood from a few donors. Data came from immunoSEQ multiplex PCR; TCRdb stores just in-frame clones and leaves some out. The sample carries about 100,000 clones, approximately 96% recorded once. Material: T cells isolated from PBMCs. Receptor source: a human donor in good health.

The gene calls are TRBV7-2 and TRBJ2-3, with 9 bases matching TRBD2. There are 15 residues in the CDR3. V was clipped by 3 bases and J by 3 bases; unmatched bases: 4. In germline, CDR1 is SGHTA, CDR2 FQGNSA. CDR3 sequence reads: CASSFSGRGTDTQYF. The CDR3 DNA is TGTGCCAGCAGCTTTAGCGGGAGAGGGACAGATACGCAGTATTTT.

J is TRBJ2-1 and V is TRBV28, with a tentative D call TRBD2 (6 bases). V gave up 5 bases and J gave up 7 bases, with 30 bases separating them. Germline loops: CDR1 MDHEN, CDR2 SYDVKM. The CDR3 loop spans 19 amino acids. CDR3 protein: CASSIHLSQVVGGRNEQFF. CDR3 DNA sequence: TGTGCCAGCAGTATCCACCTTTCCCAGGTAGTGGGAGGAAGAAATGAGCAGTTCTTC.

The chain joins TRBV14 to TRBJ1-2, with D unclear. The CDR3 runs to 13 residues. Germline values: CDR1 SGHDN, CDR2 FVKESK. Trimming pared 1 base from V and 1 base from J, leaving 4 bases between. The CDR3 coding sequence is TGTGCCAGCAGCCAAGTACATAACTATGGCTACACCTTC. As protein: CASSQVHNYGYTF.

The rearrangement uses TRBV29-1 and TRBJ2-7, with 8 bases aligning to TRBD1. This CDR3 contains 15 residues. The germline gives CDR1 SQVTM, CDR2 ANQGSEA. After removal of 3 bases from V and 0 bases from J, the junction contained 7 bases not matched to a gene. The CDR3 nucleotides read TGCAGCGTTGAGGGGGACAGGTTGAGCTCCTACGAGCAGTACTTC. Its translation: CSVEGDRLSSYEQYF.

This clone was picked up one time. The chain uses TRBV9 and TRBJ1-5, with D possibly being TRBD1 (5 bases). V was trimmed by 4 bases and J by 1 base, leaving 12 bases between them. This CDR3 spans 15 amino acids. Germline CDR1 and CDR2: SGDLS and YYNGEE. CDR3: CASSSRRGSNQPQHF. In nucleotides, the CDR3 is TGTGCCAGCAGCTCCCGGAGGGGCAGCAATCAGCCCCAGCATTTT.